A selection of T cell receptor beta chains follows, all from one sample in a study of beta chain features in type 1 diabetes. Some clones are missing from TCRdb's copy, which holds only in-frame ones; the method was immunoSEQ multiplex PCR. The repertoire has a few hundred thousand clones, approximately 15% of them found once; the top ten carry just under 0.02%. Sequenced material: naive CD4+ T cells from blood. These receptors all stem from a man in his thirties or forties with type 1 diabetes. Each CDR3 is given with its conserved first and last residue. A D gene is named only where the DNA matches it firmly. The size entry is marked missing in some rows and otherwise reads once, few, many or a size class.

V gene	CDR3 length	clone size	D gene	J gene	CDR3 DNA	CDR3 protein
TRBV29-1	14	.	.	TRBJ1-1	TGCAGCGTCGCGAGACAGGCTACGGGCACTGAAGCTTTCTTT	CSVARQATGTEAFF
TRBV5-1	14	.	TRBD2	TRBJ2-7	TGCGCCAGCAGCTTGGGGACTAGCGGGAGCGAGCAGTACTTC	CASSLGTSGSEQYF
TRBV19	16	.	TRBD2	TRBJ2-6	TGTGCCAGTAGGGGACTAGCGGGATCTGGGGCCAACGTCCTGACTTTC	CASRGLAGSGANVLTF
TRBV6-5	13	.	TRBD1	TRBJ1-2	TGTGCCAGCAGTGATACAGGGGCCTATGGCTACACCTTC	CASSDTGAYGYTF
TRBV18	13	.	TRBD2	TRBJ2-5	TGTGCCAGCTCACGACTAGCGGGAGAGACCCAGTACTTC	CASSRLAGETQYF
TRBV6-6	13	.	.	TRBJ1-5	TGTGCCAGCAGTTACGGCGGGAATCAGCCCCAGCATTTT	CASSYGGNQPQHF
TRBV4-1	17	.	.	TRBJ2-2	TGCGCCAGCAGCCACATTAGGGACTCGCGCTACACCGGGGAGCTGTTTTTT	CASSHIRDSRYTGELFF
TRBV7-9	13	.	TRBD1	TRBJ1-1	TGTGCCAGCAGCAATCGGACAGGGGAAATAGCTTTCTTT	CASSNRTGEIAFF
TRBV30	12	.	.	TRBJ1-2	TGTGCCGGTCGGACAGAGGGGTATGGCTACACCTTC	CAGRTEGYGYTF
TRBV5-1	14	.	.	TRBJ2-2	TGCGCCAGCAGCTTGCAGGGGCTCACCGGGGAGCTGTTTTTT	CASSLQGLTGELFF
TRBV6-1	15	.	.	TRBJ2-6	TGTGCCAGCCGGTCTTCCGTCTCTGGGGCCAACGTCCTGACTTTC	CASRSSVSGANVLTF
TRBV4-1	15	.	.	TRBJ2-2	TGCGCCAGCAGCCAAGATTGGACTCCTACCGGGGAGCTGTTTTTT	CASSQDWTPTGELFF
TRBV2	16	.	TRBD1	TRBJ2-2	TGTGCCAGCAGTGGGGACAGGGGAAGAGGGACCGGGGAGCTGTTTTTT	CASSGDRGRGTGELFF
TRBV25-1	14	.	TRBD2	TRBJ2-1	TGTGCCAGCATCCCACCCGGGACTAGCAGCGAGCAGTTCTTC	CASIPPGTSSEQFF
TRBV9	17	few	.	TRBJ2-3	TGTGCCAGCAGCCGGGGTCAGTCAGTACAGTCAACAGATACGCAGTATTTT	CASSRGQSVQSTDTQYF
TRBV18	15	.	.	TRBJ1-1	TGTGCCAGCTCACCACCAATTGCGGGTGGCGGGCGTGCTTTCTTT	CASSPPIAGGGRAFF
TRBV11-2	15	.	.	TRBJ1-6	TGTGCCAGCAGTCGGGAGAATAGGAATAATTCACCCCTCCACTTT	CASSRENRNNSPLHF
TRBV1	15	few	.	TRBJ1-4	TGCACCAGCAGCCCCAGGGGCATCACTAATGAAAAACTGTTTTTT	CTSSPRGITNEKLFF
TRBV27	15	few	TRBD1	TRBJ1-1	TGTGCCAGCAGTTTAGGTGGGGCAGGGGGCACTGAAGCTTTCTTT	CASSLGGAGGTEAFF
TRBV10-3	14	few	TRBD1	TRBJ2-7	TGTGCCATCAGTGCAGGACAGGGGTCTTACGAGCAGTACTTC	CAISAGQGSYEQYF
TRBV7-2	15	few	TRBD2	TRBJ2-3	TGTGCCAGCAGCCGTCAGCGGGAGGCAGCAGATACGCAGTATTTT	CASSRQREAADTQYF
TRBV6-6	16	.	TRBD1	TRBJ2-7	TGTGCCAGCAGCGATGCCGGGACAGGGGGGACCTACGAGCAGTACTTC	CASSDAGTGGTYEQYF
TRBV6-1	15	few	.	TRBJ2-7	TGTGCCAGCAGGCCCGAGGAGAGGGGGGGATACGAGCAGTACTTC	CASRPEERGGYEQYF
TRBV6-6	15	few	TRBD1	TRBJ1-1	TGTGCCAGCAGGAAAACGGGACAGTTGAACACTGAAGCTTTCTTT	CASRKTGQLNTEAFF
TRBV25-1	11	.	.	TRBJ1-1	TGTGCCAGCAGTGGAGGAACTGAAGCTTTCTTT	CASSGGTEAFF
TRBV27	13	.	.	TRBJ2-7	TGTGCCAGCAGTCTCGCAGGGTCGGTCGAGCAGTACTTC	CASSLAGSVEQYF
TRBV6-1	16	few	TRBD2	TRBJ2-1	TGTGCCAGCAGTGCGGGGGGACTAGCGGGGCGTAATGAGCAGTTCTTC	CASSAGGLAGRNEQFF
TRBV9	13	.	TRBD2	TRBJ2-1	TGTGCCAGCAGCGTAGGCGGGGGGCTTGAGCAGTTCTTC	CASSVGGGLEQFF
TRBV30	12	.	.	TRBJ2-7	TGTGCCTGGAGTACCGGGTCCCACGAGCAGTACTTC	CAWSTGSHEQYF
TRBV29-1	13	.	TRBD2	TRBJ2-3	TGCAGCGTTGGGGCTAGCGGGACAGATACGCAGTATTTT	CSVGASGTDTQYF
TRBV27	16	.	TRBD1	TRBJ1-1	TGTGCCAGCAGTTTGAGGGACAGGGACTCGGACACTGAAGCTTTCTTT	CASSLRDRDSDTEAFF
TRBV5-1	16	.	.	TRBJ2-2	TGCGCCAGCAGAAGCGCCCCTGTAGAGTACACCGGGGAGCTGTTTTTT	CASRSAPVEYTGELFF
TRBV10-3	12	few	TRBD1	TRBJ2-7	TGTGCCATCAGGGGGACAGGGAACGAGCAGTACTTC	CAIRGTGNEQYF
TRBV30	13	.	.	TRBJ2-1	TGTGCCTGGAGCGTGCAGGTCTACAATGAGCAGTTCTTC	CAWSVQVYNEQFF
TRBV2	16	few	TRBD2	TRBJ2-3	TGTGCCAGCAGTGAACTGTTGACTAGCGGCACAGATACGCAGTATTTT	CASSELLTSGTDTQYF
TRBV7-8	17	few	.	TRBJ2-3	TGTGCCAGCAGCTTAGTTGGGGCCCCAGACAGCCCAGATACGCAGTATTTT	CASSLVGAPDSPDTQYF
TRBV23-1	15	few	TRBD1	TRBJ2-1	TGCGCCAGCACCCATGACAGGGGGAATGACAATGAGCAGTTCTTC	CASTHDRGNDNEQFF
TRBV7-2	15	.	.	TRBJ2-3	TGTGCCAGCAGCTACGGGGGAGGTGGGGCAGATACGCAGTATTTT	CASSYGGGGADTQYF
TRBV6-5	14	.	.	TRBJ2-7	TGTGCCAGCAGTCTGACTAGGGGCCCCTACGAGCAGTACTTC	CASSLTRGPYEQYF
TRBV30	14	.	TRBD2	TRBJ2-2	TGTGCCTGGGGGACTAGCGCGAACACCGGGGAGCTGTTTTTT	CAWGTSANTGELFF
TRBV5-1	15	.	.	TRBJ2-7	TGCGCCAGCAGCTTGGCCGGCGGGGTCTCCTACGAGCAGTACTTC	CASSLAGGVSYEQYF
TRBV11-2	17	.	.	TRBJ2-5	TGTGCCAGCAGCCCCCGTGCGGGGCGCGTCAACGGGGAGACCCAGTACTTC	CASSPRAGRVNGETQYF
TRBV30	13	few	.	TRBJ2-5	TGTGCCTGGAGTGTACGAGAGCAAGAGACCCAGTACTTC	CAWSVREQETQYF
TRBV5-4	14	few	TRBD1	TRBJ1-1	TGTGCCAGCAGCCCGGGACAGACGGACACTGAAGCTTTCTTT	CASSPGQTDTEAFF
TRBV15	16	.	TRBD1	TRBJ2-7	TGTGCCACCAGCAAGGGGGCAGAGTCTCTCTCCTACGAGCAGTACTTC	CATSKGAESLSYEQYF